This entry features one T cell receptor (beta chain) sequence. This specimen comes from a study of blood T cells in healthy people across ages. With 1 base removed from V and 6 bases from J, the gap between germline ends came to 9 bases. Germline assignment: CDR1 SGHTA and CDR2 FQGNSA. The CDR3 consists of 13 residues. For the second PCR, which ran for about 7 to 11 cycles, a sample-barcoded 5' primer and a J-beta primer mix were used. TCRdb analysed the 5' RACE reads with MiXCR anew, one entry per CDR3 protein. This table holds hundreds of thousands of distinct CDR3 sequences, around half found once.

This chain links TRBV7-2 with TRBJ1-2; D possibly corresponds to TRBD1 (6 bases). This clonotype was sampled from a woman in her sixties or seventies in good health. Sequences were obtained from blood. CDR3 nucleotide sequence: TGTGCCAGCAGCTTAGTACAGGGAAATGGCTACACCTTC. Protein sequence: CASSLVQGNGYTF.